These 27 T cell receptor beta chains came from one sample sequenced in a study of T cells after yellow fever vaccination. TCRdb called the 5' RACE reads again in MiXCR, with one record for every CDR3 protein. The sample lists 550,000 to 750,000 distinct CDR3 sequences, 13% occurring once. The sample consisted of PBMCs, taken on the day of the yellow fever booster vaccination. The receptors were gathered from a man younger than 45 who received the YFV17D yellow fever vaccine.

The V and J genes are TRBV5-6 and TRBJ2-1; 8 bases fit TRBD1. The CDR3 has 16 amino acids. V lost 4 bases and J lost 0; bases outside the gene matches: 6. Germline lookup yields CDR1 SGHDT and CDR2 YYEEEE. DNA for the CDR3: TGTGCCAGCAGCAAAGGACAGGGAACCTCCTACAATGAGCAGTTCTTC. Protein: CASSKGQGTSYNEQFF.

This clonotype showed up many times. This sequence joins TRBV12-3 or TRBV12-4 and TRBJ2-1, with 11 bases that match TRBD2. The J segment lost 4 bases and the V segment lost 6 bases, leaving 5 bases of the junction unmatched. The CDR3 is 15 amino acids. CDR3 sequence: CASSRLAGGYNEQFF. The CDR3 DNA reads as TGTGCCAGCAGCAGATTAGCGGGAGGGTACAATGAGCAGTTCTTC.

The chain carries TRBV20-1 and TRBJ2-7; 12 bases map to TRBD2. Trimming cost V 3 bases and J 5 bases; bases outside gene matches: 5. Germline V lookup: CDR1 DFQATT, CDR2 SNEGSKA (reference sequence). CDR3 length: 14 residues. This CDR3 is CSASATSGSNEQYF. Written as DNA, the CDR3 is TGCAGTGCTAGTGCGACTAGCGGGAGCAACGAGCAGTACTTC.

The DNA of the CDR3 is TGCAGCGTTGTTCGGTCCAGCATCACCGGGGAGCTGTTTTTT. It translates to CSVVRSSITGELFF. The chain links TRBV29-1 to TRBJ2-2, with D unclear. V lost 4 bases and J lost 4, with 13 bases in between. The CDR3 is 14 amino acids. Germline CDR1 SQVTM, CDR2 ANQGSEA.

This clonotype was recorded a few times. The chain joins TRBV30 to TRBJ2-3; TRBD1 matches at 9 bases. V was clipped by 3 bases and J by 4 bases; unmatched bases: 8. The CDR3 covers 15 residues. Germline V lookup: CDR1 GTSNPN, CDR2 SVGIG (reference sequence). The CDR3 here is CAWSPGQGFSDTQYF. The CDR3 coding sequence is TGTGCCTGGAGCCCGGGACAGGGCTTCTCAGATACGCAGTATTTT.

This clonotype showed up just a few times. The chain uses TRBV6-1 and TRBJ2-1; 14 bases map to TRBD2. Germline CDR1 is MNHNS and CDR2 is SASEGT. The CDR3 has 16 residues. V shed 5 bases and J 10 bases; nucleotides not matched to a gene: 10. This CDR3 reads CASSRGGTSGRREQFF. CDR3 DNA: TGTGCCAGCAGTCGGGGGGGGACTAGCGGGAGAAGAGAGCAGTTCTTC.

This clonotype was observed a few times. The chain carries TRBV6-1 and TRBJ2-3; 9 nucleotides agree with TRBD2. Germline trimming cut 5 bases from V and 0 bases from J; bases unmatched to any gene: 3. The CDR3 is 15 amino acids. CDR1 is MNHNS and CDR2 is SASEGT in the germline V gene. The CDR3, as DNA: TGTGCCAGCAGTCCTAGCGGGGTTAGCACAGATACGCAGTATTTT. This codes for CASSPSGVSTDTQYF.

CDR3 sequence reads: CASSLNAGPSEQYF. The CDR3 DNA sequence: TGTGCCAGCAGCTTAAACGCGGGGCCGAGCGAGCAGTACTTC. V usage is TRBV7-6 and J usage is TRBJ2-7, with D possibly TRBD2 on 6 matching bases. The CDR3 sequence is 14 residues long. The V end lost 2 bases, the J end lost 6 bases, and 14 bases lay between the germline ends. Germline CDR1 and CDR2: SGHVS and FNYEAQ.

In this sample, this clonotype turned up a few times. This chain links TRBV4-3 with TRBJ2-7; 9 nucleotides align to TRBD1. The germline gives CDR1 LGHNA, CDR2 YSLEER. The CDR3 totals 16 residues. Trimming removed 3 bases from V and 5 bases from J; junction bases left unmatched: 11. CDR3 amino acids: CASSQETGTGIDEQYF. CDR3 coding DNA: TGCGCCAGCAGCCAGGAGACCGGGACAGGGATCGACGAGCAGTACTTC.

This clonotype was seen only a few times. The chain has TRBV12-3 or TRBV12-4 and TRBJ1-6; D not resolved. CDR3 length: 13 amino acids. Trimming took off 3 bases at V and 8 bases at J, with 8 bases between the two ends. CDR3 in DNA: TGTGCCAGCAGTTTGTTAAAAGATTCACCCCTCCACTTT. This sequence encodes CASSLLKDSPLHF.

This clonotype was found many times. The CDR3 bases are TGTGCCTGGGGGGGTAGCGGGAGATACAATGAGCAGTTCTTC. Translated, it gives CAWGGSGRYNEQFF. The chain joins TRBV30 to TRBJ2-1, with 9 positions matching TRBD2. CDR3 size: 14 residues. J gave up 4 bases and V 5 bases, and 6 bases lay outside the gene matches. CDR1 and CDR2 from the germline V gene are GTSNPN and SVGIG (reference sequence).

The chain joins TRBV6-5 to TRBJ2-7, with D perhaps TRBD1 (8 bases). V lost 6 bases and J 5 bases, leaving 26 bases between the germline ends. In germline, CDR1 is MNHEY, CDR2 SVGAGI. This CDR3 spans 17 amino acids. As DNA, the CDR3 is TGTGCCAGCAGGACGCTCCCCGGGGGGAGGACAGGGAACGAGCAGTACTTC. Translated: CASRTLPGGRTGNEQYF.

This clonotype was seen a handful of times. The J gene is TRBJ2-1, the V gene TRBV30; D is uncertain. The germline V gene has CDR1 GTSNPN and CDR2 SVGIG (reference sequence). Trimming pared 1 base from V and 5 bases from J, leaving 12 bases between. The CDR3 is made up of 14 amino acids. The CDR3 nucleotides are TGTGCCTGGAGTGCCGGCTTTCCGGACAATGAGCAGTTCTTC. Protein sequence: CAWSAGFPDNEQFF.

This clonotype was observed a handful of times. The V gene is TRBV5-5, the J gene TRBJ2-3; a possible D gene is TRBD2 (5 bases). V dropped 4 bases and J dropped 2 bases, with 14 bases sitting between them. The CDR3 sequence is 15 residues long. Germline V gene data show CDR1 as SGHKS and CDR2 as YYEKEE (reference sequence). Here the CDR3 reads CASSPGSGLTDTQYF. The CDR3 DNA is TGTGCCAGCAGCCCAGGCAGCGGCCTCACAGATACGCAGTATTTT. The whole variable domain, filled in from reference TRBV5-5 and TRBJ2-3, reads DAGVTQSPTHLIKTRGQQVTLRCSPISGHKSVSWYQQVLGQGPQFIFQYYEKEERGRGNFPDRFSARQFPNYSSELNVNALLLGDSALYLCASSPGSGLTDTQYFGPGTRLTVL.

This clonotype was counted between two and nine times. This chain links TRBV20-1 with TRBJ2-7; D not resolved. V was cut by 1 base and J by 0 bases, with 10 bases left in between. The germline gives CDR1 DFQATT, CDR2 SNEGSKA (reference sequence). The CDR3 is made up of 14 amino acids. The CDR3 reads CSARVGSSSYEQYF. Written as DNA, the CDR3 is TGCAGTGCTAGAGTGGGGTCTAGCTCCTACGAGCAGTACTTC.

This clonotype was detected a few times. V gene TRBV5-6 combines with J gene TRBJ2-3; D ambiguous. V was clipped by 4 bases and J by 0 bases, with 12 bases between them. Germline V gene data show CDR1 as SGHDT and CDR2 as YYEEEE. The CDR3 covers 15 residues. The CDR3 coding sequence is TGTGCCAGCAGCCTCCTGGACCGTAGCACAGATACGCAGTATTTT. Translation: CASSLLDRSTDTQYF.

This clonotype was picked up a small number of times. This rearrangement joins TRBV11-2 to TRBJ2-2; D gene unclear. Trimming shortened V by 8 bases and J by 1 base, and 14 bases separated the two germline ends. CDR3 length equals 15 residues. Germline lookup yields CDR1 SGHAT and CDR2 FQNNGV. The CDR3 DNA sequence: TGTGCCAGCCAGACTGTAACCGTGAACACCGGGGAGCTGTTTTTT. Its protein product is CASQTVTVNTGELFF.

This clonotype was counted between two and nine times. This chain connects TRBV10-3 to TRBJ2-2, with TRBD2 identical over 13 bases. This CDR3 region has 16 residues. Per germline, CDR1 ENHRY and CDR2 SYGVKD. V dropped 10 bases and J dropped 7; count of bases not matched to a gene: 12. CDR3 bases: TGTGCCACAAACGGACTAGCGGGAGACATAGGCGGGGAGCTGTTTTTT. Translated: CATNGLAGDIGGELFF.

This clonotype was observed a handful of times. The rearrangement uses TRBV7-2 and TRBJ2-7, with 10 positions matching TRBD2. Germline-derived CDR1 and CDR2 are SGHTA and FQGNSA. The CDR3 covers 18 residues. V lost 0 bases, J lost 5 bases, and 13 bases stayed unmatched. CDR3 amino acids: CASSLATSRTSGQNEQYF. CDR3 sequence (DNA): TGTGCCAGCAGCTTAGCTACGTCGAGGACTAGCGGACAGAACGAGCAGTACTTC.

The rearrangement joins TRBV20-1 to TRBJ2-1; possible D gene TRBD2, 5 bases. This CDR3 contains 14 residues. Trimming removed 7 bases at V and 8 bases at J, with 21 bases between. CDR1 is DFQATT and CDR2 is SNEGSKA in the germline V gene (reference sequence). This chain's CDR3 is CSGMAYPGSDEQFF. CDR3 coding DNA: TGCAGTGGCATGGCCTATCCGGGGTCCGATGAGCAGTTCTTC.

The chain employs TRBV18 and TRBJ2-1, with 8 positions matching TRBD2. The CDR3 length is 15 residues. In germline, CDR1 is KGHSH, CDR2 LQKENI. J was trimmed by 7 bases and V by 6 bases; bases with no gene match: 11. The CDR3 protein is CASSPREGYTNEQFF. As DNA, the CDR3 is TGTGCCAGCTCGCCCCGGGAGGGCTACACGAATGAGCAGTTCTTC.

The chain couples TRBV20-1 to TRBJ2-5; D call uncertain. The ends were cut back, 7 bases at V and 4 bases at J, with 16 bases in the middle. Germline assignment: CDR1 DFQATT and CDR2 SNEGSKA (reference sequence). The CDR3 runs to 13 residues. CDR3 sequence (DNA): TGCAGTGAGTTAGCCAGATCCGTAGAGACCCAGTACTTC. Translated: CSELARSVETQYF.

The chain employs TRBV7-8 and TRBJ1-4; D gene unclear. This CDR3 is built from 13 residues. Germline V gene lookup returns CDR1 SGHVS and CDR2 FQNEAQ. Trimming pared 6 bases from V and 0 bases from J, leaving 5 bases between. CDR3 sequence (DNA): TGTGCCAGCAGGGCAACAACTAATGAAAAACTGTTTTTT. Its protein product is CASRATTNEKLFF.

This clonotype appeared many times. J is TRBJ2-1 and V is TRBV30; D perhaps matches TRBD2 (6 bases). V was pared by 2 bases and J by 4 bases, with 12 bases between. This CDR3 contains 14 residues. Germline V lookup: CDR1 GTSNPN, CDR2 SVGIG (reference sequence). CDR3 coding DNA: TGTGCCTGGAGTCGTAGGGGAGGATACAATGAGCAGTTCTTC. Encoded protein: CAWSRRGGYNEQFF.

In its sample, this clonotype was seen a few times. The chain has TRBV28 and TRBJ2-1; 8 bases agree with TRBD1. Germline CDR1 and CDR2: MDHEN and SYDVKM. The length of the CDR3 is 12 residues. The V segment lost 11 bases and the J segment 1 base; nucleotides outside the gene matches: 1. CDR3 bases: TGTGCCGGGACAGGTTCCTACAATGAGCAGTTCTTC. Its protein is CAGTGSYNEQFF.

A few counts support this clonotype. The CDR3 reads CASRTDRYNEQFF. The DNA for the CDR3 is TGTGCCAGCAGAACGGACAGGTACAATGAGCAGTTCTTC. The chain recombines TRBV12-3 or TRBV12-4 with TRBJ2-1, with 7 bases aligning to TRBD1. This CDR3 contains 13 residues. V trimming: 6 bases; J trimming: 4 bases; junction bases outside the gene matches: 3.

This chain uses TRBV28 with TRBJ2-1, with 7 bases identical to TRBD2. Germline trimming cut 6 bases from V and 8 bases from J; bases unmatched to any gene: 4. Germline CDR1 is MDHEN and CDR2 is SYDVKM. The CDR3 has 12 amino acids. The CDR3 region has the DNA TGTGCCAGCAGAGGACTAGTCGATGAGCAGTTCTTC. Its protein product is CASRGLVDEQFF.